The 18 T cell receptor beta chains below were found in one sample sequenced in a study of T cell repertoires in cytomegalovirus infection. MiXCR was run by TCRdb on the reads, yielding one entry per CDR3 protein. The sample has 150,000 to 200,000 distinct CDR3 sequences, over 13% seen once. The sequenced sample consisted of PBMCs. The receptors here all came from a human donor in good health (CMV status not recorded). Some clones in this sample may be carry-over from other donors' samples.

In its sample, this clonotype was seen many times. This chain joins TRBV5-5 and TRBJ1-6; D remains ambiguous. This CDR3 has 15 amino acids. V shed 0 bases and J shed 6 bases, with 10 bases lying between them. Germline V gene lookup returns CDR1 SGHKS and CDR2 YYEKEE (reference sequence). CDR3 sequence (DNA): TGTGCCAGCAGCTTGGTTCCAGGACCTAATTCACCCCTCCACTTT. Its protein product is CASSLVPGPNSPLHF.

This clonotype appeared many times. The rearrangement uses TRBV7-2 and TRBJ2-7, with 8 nucleotides matching TRBD1. The length of the CDR3 is 15 residues. V was clipped by 5 bases and J by 0 bases; unmatched bases: 6. In germline, CDR1 is SGHTA, CDR2 FQGNSA. CDR3 loop: CASSQGQGTSYEQYF. In DNA form, the CDR3 reads TGTGCCAGCAGCCAAGGACAGGGTACCTCCTACGAGCAGTACTTC.

The V and J genes are TRBV12-3 or TRBV12-4 and TRBJ2-2; TRBD2 agrees at 14 bases. The CDR3 contains 16 residues. With 5 bases clipped from V and 7 bases from J, the junction kept 6 bases outside the gene matches. The CDR3 nucleotides read TGTGCCAGCAGTGCGGGACTAGCGGGAGAGGGCGGGGAGCTGTTTTTT. It codes for CASSAGLAGEGGELFF.

The chain combines TRBV7-2 with TRBJ1-3; no clear D gene. There are 13 residues in the CDR3. Germline V gene sequence: CDR1 SGHTA, CDR2 FQGNSA. V gave up 8 bases and J gave up 7 bases, with 15 bases separating them. CDR3 bases: TGTGCCAGCTCAAGACTCAGAGGGAACACCATATATTTT. This encodes CASSRLRGNTIYF.

Only a few counts were recorded for this clonotype. The chain carries TRBV23-1 and TRBJ1-3; D is ambiguous. TRBV23-1 is an open reading frame, and its role is uncertain. V was cut by 6 bases and J by 4 bases, with 16 bases left in between. The CDR3 totals 15 residues. For the CDR3, the DNA is TGCGCCAGCAGCCTAGAGGACCAAGGGGGAAACACCATATATTTT. Translating it yields CASSLEDQGGNTIYF.

Many counts were recorded for this clonotype. The chain employs TRBV7-3 and TRBJ2-2; D remains unclear. CDR3 size: 15 residues. CDR1 and CDR2 (germline): SGHTA, FQGTGA. The V end lost 3 bases, the J end lost 6 bases, and 14 bases lay between the germline ends. The chain's CDR3 is CASSLAGTNAGELFF. The CDR3 DNA sequence: TGTGCCAGCAGCTTGGCAGGAACGAATGCCGGGGAGCTGTTTTTT.

Many counts were recorded for this clonotype. The rearrangement links TRBV7-8 to TRBJ2-7, with D possibly matching TRBD1 (5 bases). Trimming removed 5 bases from V and 3 bases from J, with 11 bases in between. The CDR3 has 13 amino acids. Germline CDR1 is SGHVS and CDR2 is FQNEAQ. The CDR3 DNA is TGTGCCAGCAGCCCCAGGGTAGGCTACGAGCAGTACTTC. Translated, it gives CASSPRVGYEQYF.

This clonotype was picked up many times. The chain uses TRBV7-8 and TRBJ1-2; D is ambiguous. This CDR3 comprises 14 residues. The germline gives CDR1 SGHVS, CDR2 FQNEAQ. Trimming took 2 bases from V and 2 from J, leaving 9 bases between them. Written as DNA, the CDR3 is TGTGCCAGCAGCTTAAGTCTCCGGAACTATGGCTACACCTTC. This gives the protein CASSLSLRNYGYTF.

At least ten counts were recorded for this clonotype. The chain uses TRBV12-3 or TRBV12-4 and TRBJ2-5; D gene unclear. The germline V and J ends were trimmed by 6 bases and 3 bases, with 14 bases remaining between them. The CDR3 loop spans 14 amino acids. The CDR3 sequence is CASRQVAWEETQYF. CDR3 nucleotides: TGTGCCAGCAGGCAGGTCGCTTGGGAAGAGACCCAGTACTTC.

The chain employs TRBV9 and TRBJ1-6; D may be TRBD1 (6 bases). This CDR3 is built from 16 residues. V was clipped by 0 bases and J by 7 bases, with 14 bases between them. Per germline, CDR1 SGDLS and CDR2 YYNGEE. In DNA form, the CDR3 reads TGTGCCAGCAGCGTAGGGGGGGCCCGAGGGAATTCACCCCTCCACTTT. Protein sequence: CASSVGGARGNSPLHF.

This clonotype was observed many times. The V gene is TRBV7-8, the J gene TRBJ1-5; TRBD1 agrees at 7 bases. Germline V CDR1 and CDR2: SGHVS, FQNEAQ. This CDR3 has 18 residues. The ends lost 7 bases at V and 1 base at J; junction bases unmatched: 16. The CDR3 loop is CASTSERQGITSNQPQHF. The CDR3 DNA follows: TGTGCCAGCACCTCCGAGAGACAGGGTATAACGAGCAATCAGCCCCAGCATTTT. The full variable domain, its missing parts supplied by reference TRBV7-8 and TRBJ1-5, is GAGVSQSPRYKVAKRGQDVALRCDPISGHVSLFWYQQALGQGPEFLTYFQNEAQLDKSGLPSDRFFAERPEGSVSTLKIQRTQQEDSAVYLCASTSERQGITSNQPQHFGDGTRLSIL.

There are a few counts of this clonotype. This rearrangement joins TRBV7-2 to TRBJ1-1; D might be TRBD1 (5 bases). The CDR3 length is 14 residues. The V and J ends lost 5 bases and 11 bases respectively, with 21 bases between them. In germline, CDR1 is SGHTA, CDR2 FQGNSA. The CDR3 DNA follows: TGTGCCAGCAGCCAGGAGGTGGGGGAAGCGGTTGCTTTCTTT. This gives the protein CASSQEVGEAVAFF.

This clonotype has just a few counts. This rearrangement joins TRBV6-2 or TRBV6-3 to TRBJ1-4; 7 nucleotides agree with TRBD1. CDR1 is MNHEY and CDR2 is SVGEGT in the germline V gene. The V and J ends lost 5 bases and 7 bases, in that order; junction bases with no gene match: 10. This CDR3 region has 15 residues. The CDR3 bases are TGTGCCAGCAGTCAGATGACAGGGAGCGGTGAAAAACTGTTTTTT. Translation: CASSQMTGSGEKLFF.

This clonotype was observed at least ten times. The chain combines TRBV7-2 with TRBJ2-2; D is possibly TRBD2 (6 bases). Trimming cost V 3 bases and J 2 bases, with 13 bases left between them. Germline V gene sequence: CDR1 SGHTA, CDR2 FQGNSA. The CDR3 extends over 16 amino acids. The CDR3 DNA follows: TGTGCCAGCAGCTTTGAACTAGCTACAAACACCGGGGAGCTGTTTTTT. This encodes CASSFELATNTGELFF. The entire variable domain, with the rest obtained from reference TRBV7-2 and TRBJ2-2, is as follows: GAGVSQSPSNKVTEKGKDVELRCDPISGHTALYWYRQSLGQGLEFLIYFQGNSAPDKSGLPSDRFSAERTGGSVSTLTIQRTQQEDSAVYLCASSFELATNTGELFFGEGSRLTVL.

This clonotype was observed at least ten times. The rearrangement uses TRBV19 and TRBJ1-2; D is ambiguous. The CDR3 is 11 amino acids. The germline CDR1 and CDR2 sequences are LNHDA and SQIVND (reference sequence). The DNA of the CDR3 is TGTGCGGCCACCACCAACTATGGCTACACCTTC. Residues: CAATTNYGYTF.

This clonotype appeared a few times. In nucleotides, the CDR3 is TGTGCTAGTGGTTTAGGCAGGGAGACCGGGGAGCTGTTTTTT. It yields the protein CASGLGRETGELFF. V and J are TRBV12-5 and TRBJ2-2; D possibly matches TRBD1 or TRBD2 (5 bases each). The germline V gene encodes CDR1 LGHNT and CDR2 FRNRAP. The CDR3 has 14 amino acids. V was pared by 3 bases and J by 5 bases, with 10 bases between.

The chain couples TRBV30 to TRBJ1-2; D gene ambiguous. CDR1 and CDR2 (germline): GTSNPN, SVGIG (reference sequence). The CDR3 runs 10 residues. Trimming removed 5 bases at V and 7 bases at J, with 8 bases between. This chain's CDR3 is CAWDSGGYTF. CDR3 nucleotide sequence: TGTGCCTGGGATAGTGGTGGCTACACCTTC.

This clonotype was counted at least ten times. The CDR3: CASTTADRLGSGYTF. CDR3 DNA: TGTGCCAGTACCACTGCTGACAGGCTCGGATCCGGCTACACCTTC. The chain combines TRBV19 with TRBJ1-2; D might be TRBD1 (6 bases). Trimming cost V 7 bases and J 8 bases, with 23 bases left between them. This CDR3 contains 15 residues. CDR1 is LNHDA and CDR2 is SQIVND in the germline V gene (reference sequence).